This TCR beta chain appears in the sequencing data of a study of CD8+ T cells in alopecia areata. Extraction and reverse transcription of RNA yielded cDNA as the sequencing template. Repertoires were generated with immunoSEQ multiplex PCR, while TCRdb's copy carries only in-frame clones and drops some. The table lists around 110,000 clones, about four fifths of them singletons. Regarding treatment: oral pan-JAK inhibitor, 5-10 mg twice daily. This clone has a single count. Its antigen is unknown. Overall study results and limits: More clonal than normal scalp was lesional scalp, particularly alopecia totalis/universalis.

The source of this sequence is a human donor with alopecia areata. The sample consisted of CD8+ T cells sorted from blood, taken at week 24, from a patient treated with tofacitinib.

CDR3 DNA sequence: TGTGCCAGTAACACCCTCGGGGATTCACCCCTCCACTTT. It codes for CASNTLGDSPLHF. The chain uses TRBV19 and TRBJ1-6; D is ambiguous. Germline V gene data show CDR1 as LNHDA and CDR2 as SQIVND (reference sequence). Trimming took 7 bases from V and 8 from J, leaving 12 bases between them. This CDR3 has 13 amino acids.